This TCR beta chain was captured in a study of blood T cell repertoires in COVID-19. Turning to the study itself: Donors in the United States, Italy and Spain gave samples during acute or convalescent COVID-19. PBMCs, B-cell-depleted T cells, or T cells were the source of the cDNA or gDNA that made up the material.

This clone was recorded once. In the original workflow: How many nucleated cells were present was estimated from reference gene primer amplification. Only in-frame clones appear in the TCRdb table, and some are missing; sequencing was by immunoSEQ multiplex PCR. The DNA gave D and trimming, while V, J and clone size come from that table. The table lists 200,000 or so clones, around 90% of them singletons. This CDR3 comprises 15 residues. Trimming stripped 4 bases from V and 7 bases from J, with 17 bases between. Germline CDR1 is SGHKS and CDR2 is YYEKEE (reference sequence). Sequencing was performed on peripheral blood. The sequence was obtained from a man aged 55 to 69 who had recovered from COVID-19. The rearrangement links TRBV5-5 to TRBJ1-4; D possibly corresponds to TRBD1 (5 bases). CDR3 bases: TGTGCCAGCAGCCACCCCTTGGGGGGTGGTGAAAAACTGTTTTTT. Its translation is CASSHPLGGGEKLFF. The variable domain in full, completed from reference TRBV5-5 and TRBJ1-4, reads DAGVTQSPTHLIKTRGQQVTLRCSPISGHKSVSWYQQVLGQGPQFIFQYYEKEERGRGNFPDRFSARQFPNYSSELNVNALLLGDSALYLCASSHPLGGGEKLFFGSGTQLSVL.